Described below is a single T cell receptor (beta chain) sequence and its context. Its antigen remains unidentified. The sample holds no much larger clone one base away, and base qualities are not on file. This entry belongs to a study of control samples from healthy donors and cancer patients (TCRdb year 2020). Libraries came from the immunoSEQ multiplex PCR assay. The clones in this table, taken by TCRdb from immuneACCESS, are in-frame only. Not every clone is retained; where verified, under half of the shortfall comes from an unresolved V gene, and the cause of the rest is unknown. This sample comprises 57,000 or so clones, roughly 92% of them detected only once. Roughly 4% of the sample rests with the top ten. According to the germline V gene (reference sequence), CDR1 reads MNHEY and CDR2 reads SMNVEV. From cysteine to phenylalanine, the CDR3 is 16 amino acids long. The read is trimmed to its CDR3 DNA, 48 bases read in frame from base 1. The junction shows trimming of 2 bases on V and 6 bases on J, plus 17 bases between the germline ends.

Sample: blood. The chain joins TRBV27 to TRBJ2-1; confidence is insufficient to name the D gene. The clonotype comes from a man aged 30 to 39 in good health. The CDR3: CASSLSFRALLNEQFF. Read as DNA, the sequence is TGTGCCAGCAGTTTAAGCTTCCGGGCTCTACTCAATGAGCAGTTCTTC.